One sample yielded the 30 T cell receptor beta chains listed below, sequenced in a study of blood T cell repertoires in COVID-19. The data were produced by immunoSEQ multiplex PCR, yet TCRdb's version contains in-frame clones alone and is incomplete. The table has about 160,000 clones, about 92% seen once; the top ten hold 1.5% to 2.5%. Sequencing was done on a sample of peripheral blood. The receptors originated from a woman aged 55 to 70 with COVID-19, enrolled during active disease.

CDR3 amino acids: CASSPEVHEQYF. The CDR3 nucleotides read TGTGCCAGCAGCCCCGAGGTCCACGAGCAGTACTTC. The rearrangement links TRBV7-9 to TRBJ2-7; D not resolved. The CDR3 runs 12 residues. The germline V gene encodes CDR1 SEHNR and CDR2 FQNEAQ (reference sequence). The V gene lost 5 bases and the J gene lost 5 bases, with 10 bases spanning the gap.

This rearrangement joins TRBV7-9 to TRBJ2-2; D might be TRBD2 (6 bases). The CDR3 runs to 15 residues. Per the germline V gene, CDR1 is SEHNR and CDR2 is FQNEAQ (reference sequence). V gave up 6 bases and J gave up 6 bases, with 17 bases separating them. The CDR3 protein is CASSSGGARAGELFF. CDR3 in DNA: TGTGCCAGCAGTTCCGGAGGGGCTCGGGCCGGGGAGCTGTTTTTT.

The chain employs TRBV30 and TRBJ1-5; D unresolved. V gave up 1 base and J gave up 6 bases, with 16 bases separating them. The germline CDR1 and CDR2 sequences are GTSNPN and SVGIG (reference sequence). The CDR3 spans 15 residues. CDR3 coding DNA: TGTGCCTGGAGTGCCGTATCGGGTAGCGGTCAGCCCCAGCATTTT. It codes for CAWSAVSGSGQPQHF.

This clone was detected only once. The chain combines TRBV9 with TRBJ1-2; the D gene is possibly TRBD1 (5 bases). Germline CDR1 SGDLS, CDR2 YYNGEE. This CDR3 contains 14 residues. The V end was cut by 0 bases, the J end by 2 bases, with 8 bases between. CDR3 loop: CASSVGGRNYGYTF. The CDR3, as DNA: TGTGCCAGCAGCGTAGGGGGCCGCAACTATGGCTACACCTTC.

This chain connects TRBV10-3 to TRBJ2-3, with D possibly matching TRBD2 (5 bases). Trimming cost V 4 bases and J 2 bases, with 10 bases left between them. Germline values: CDR1 ENHRY, CDR2 SYGVKD. The CDR3 is 14 residues long. The DNA of the CDR3 is TGTGCCATCAGTGGCCCCGGGGTCACAGATACGCAGTATTTT. Translating gives CAISGPGVTDTQYF.

The chain couples TRBV11-2 to TRBJ1-1; D gene unclear. Looked up from germline, CDR1 is SGHAT and CDR2 is FQNNGV. The CDR3 consists of 15 residues. Trimming removed 1 base from V and 2 bases from J, with 11 bases in between. Here the CDR3 reads CASSLVAGANTEAFF. CDR3 DNA: TGTGCCAGCAGCTTAGTTGCGGGTGCTAACACTGAAGCTTTCTTT.

The rearrangement links TRBV5-4 to TRBJ2-3, with no clear D. The CDR3 loop spans 14 amino acids. Per the germline V gene, CDR1 is SGHNT and CDR2 is YYREEE (reference sequence). The V end was cut by 2 bases, the J end by 0 bases, with 7 bases between. The CDR3 DNA sequence: TGTGCCAGCAGCTTACCGACTAGCACAGATACGCAGTATTTT. This codes for CASSLPTSTDTQYF.

V usage is TRBV7-2 and J usage is TRBJ1-4; D unclear. Germline V gene lookup returns CDR1 SGHTA and CDR2 FQGNSA. This CDR3 region has 15 residues. V shed 5 bases and J shed 8 bases, with 18 bases lying between them. DNA of the CDR3: TGTGCCAGCAGCCCGGGAGCCGGACTACACGAAAAACTGTTTTTT. Amino acids: CASSPGAGLHEKLFF.

The rearrangement uses TRBV4-3 and TRBJ2-3, with TRBD2 matching 11 bases. The CDR3 totals 17 residues. V lost 1 base, J lost 2 bases, and 5 bases stayed unmatched. Germline V gene sequence: CDR1 LGHNA, CDR2 YSLEER. CDR3: CASSQGVAGGHTDTQYF. In nucleotides, the CDR3 is TGCGCCAGCAGCCAAGGAGTAGCGGGGGGGCACACAGATACGCAGTATTTT.

The chain combines TRBV5-1 with TRBJ2-3, with 15 bases aligning to TRBD2. Germline CDR1 reads SGHRS; CDR2 reads YFSETQ. Trimming cost V 4 bases and J 0 bases; bases outside gene matches: 15. The CDR3 sequence is 21 residues long. The CDR3 protein is CASSRGLAGGRRTPSTDTQYF. CDR3 nucleotide sequence: TGCGCCAGCAGCCGGGGACTAGCGGGGGGCCGAAGGACCCCTAGCACAGATACGCAGTATTTT.

The chain combines TRBV11-2 with TRBJ1-3; D not certain. Germline assignment: CDR1 SGHAT and CDR2 FQNNGV. The CDR3 sequence is 14 residues long. V lost 2 bases to trimming and J lost 0 bases, with 5 bases between them. For the CDR3, the DNA is TGTGCCAGCAGCTTATTTAGCTCTGGAAACACCATATATTTT. Amino acids: CASSLFSSGNTIYF.

The chain employs TRBV2 and TRBJ1-1; 7 nucleotides align to TRBD1. The CDR3 runs 14 residues. Germline-derived CDR1 and CDR2 are SNHLY and FYNNEI. Unmatched junction bases numbered 5, after V lost 5 bases and J lost 2 bases. CDR3 nucleotide sequence: TGTGCCAGCAGTTCCGGACAGGCTAACACTGAAGCTTTCTTT. It encodes CASSSGQANTEAFF.

This chain connects TRBV5-6 to TRBJ1-3; D is unclear. V lost 2 bases and J lost 4, with 13 bases in between. CDR1 is SGHDT, CDR2 YYEEEE, per germline. The CDR3 sequence is 15 residues long. CDR3 nucleotides: TGTGCCAGCAGCTTTAGAGCTACCAAGGGAAACACCATATATTTT. The encoded protein is CASSFRATKGNTIYF.

V and J are TRBV7-2 and TRBJ1-1; 7 bases align to TRBD1. This CDR3 has 16 residues. Germline V lookup: CDR1 SGHTA, CDR2 FQGNSA. J gave up 4 bases and V 0 bases, and 8 bases lay outside the gene matches. The DNA of the CDR3 is TGTGCCAGCAGCTTAGCCGAGCATCGGACAGGCACTGAAGCTTTCTTT. As protein: CASSLAEHRTGTEAFF.

The chain uses TRBV2 and TRBJ1-2; D ambiguous. The CDR3 extends over 13 amino acids. V was shortened by 4 bases and J by 3 bases, with 9 bases between the two germline ends. Per germline, CDR1 SNHLY and CDR2 FYNNEI. The CDR3 region is CASSVVSDYGYTF. Written as DNA, the CDR3 is TGTGCCAGCAGTGTTGTTTCGGACTATGGCTACACCTTC.

The chain carries TRBV6-5 and TRBJ1-2; possible D gene TRBD1, 5 bases. Trimming left V 5 bases short and J 5 bases short, with 18 bases between. The V gene's germline CDR1 is MNHEY and CDR2 SVGAGI. This CDR3 comprises 15 residues. The CDR3 region is CASSRRIGEGYGYTF. CDR3 DNA sequence: TGTGCCAGCAGTCGACGGATAGGGGAAGGATATGGCTACACCTTC.

A single count supports this clone. The V gene is TRBV29-1, the J gene TRBJ2-5; 10 positions match TRBD1. Germline CDR1 reads SQVTM; CDR2 reads ANQGSEA. The CDR3 is made up of 12 amino acids. The ends lost 6 bases at V and 5 bases at J; junction bases unmatched: 3. The CDR3 sequence is CSVGQGVETQYF. CDR3 bases: TGCAGCGTCGGACAGGGGGTCGAGACCCAGTACTTC.

On this clone itself: A junction boundary mismatches the germline segment, possibly from a read error. The V gene is TRBV14, the J gene TRBJ1-2; no definite D call. The CDR3 is made up of 12 amino acids. Germline loops: CDR1 SGHDN, CDR2 FVKESK. CDR3 bases: TGTGCCAGCAGGCAAGAAACACATGGCTACACCTTC. This translates into CASRQETHGYTF.

The CDR3 nucleotides read TGTGCCAGCAGCGCTATGGGACAGGACAATGAAAAACTGTTTTTT. The encoded protein is CASSAMGQDNEKLFF. The chain carries TRBV9 and TRBJ1-4; 8 bases fit TRBD1. The CDR3 loop spans 15 amino acids. CDR1 SGDLS and CDR2 YYNGEE come from the germline V gene. V gave up 3 bases and J gave up 5 bases; unmatched junction bases: 6.

The chain combines TRBV18 with TRBJ1-1; TRBD1 matches at 10 bases. Germline V gene lookup returns CDR1 KGHSH and CDR2 LQKENI. This CDR3 region has 17 residues. J gave up 3 bases and V 1 base, and 8 bases lay outside the gene matches. The CDR3 DNA follows: TGTGCCAGCTCACCACGACAGGGGGCCCTCTTGTACACTGAAGCTTTCTTT. This encodes CASSPRQGALLYTEAFF.

This rearrangement joins TRBV12-3 or TRBV12-4 to TRBJ1-1, with 9 bases that match TRBD1. The CDR3 is 13 residues long. V lost 7 bases to trimming and J lost 11 bases; unmatched junction nucleotides: 11. The CDR3 spells CASTITGGSRAFF. CDR3 sequence (DNA): TGTGCCAGCACTATAACAGGGGGCTCTCGGGCTTTCTTT.

The chain employs TRBV7-9 and TRBJ2-3; 8 bases agree with TRBD1. Germline V gives CDR1 SEHNR, CDR2 FQNEAQ (reference sequence). There are 17 residues in the CDR3. V lost 5 bases and J lost 2; bases outside the gene matches: 12. CDR3 in amino acids: CASSPTLQGVVTDTQYF. CDR3 DNA: TGTGCCAGCAGCCCCACCCTACAGGGGGTGGTCACAGATACGCAGTATTTT.

The chain carries TRBV4-3 and TRBJ2-5, with TRBD1 matching 12 bases. This CDR3 has 15 amino acids. V dropped 4 bases and J dropped 5; count of bases not matched to a gene: 5. In germline, CDR1 is LGHNA, CDR2 YSLEER. The CDR3: CASSLGTGGVETQYF. The CDR3, as DNA: TGCGCCAGCAGCCTGGGGACAGGGGGCGTGGAGACCCAGTACTTC.

J is TRBJ2-1 and V is TRBV4-2; 9 nucleotides match TRBD2. This CDR3 spans 16 amino acids. V shed 4 bases and J 6 bases; nucleotides not matched to a gene: 10. CDR1 and CDR2 (germline): LGHNA, YNFKEQ. CDR3 nucleotides: TGTGCCAGCAGCCCCCTCCGGGGACTAGCCCGCAATGAGCAGTTCTTC. Its translation is CASSPLRGLARNEQFF.

The chain joins TRBV9 to TRBJ2-1; the match to TRBD2 covers 7 bases. The ends lost 1 base at V and 8 bases at J; junction bases unmatched: 12. The CDR3 extends over 16 amino acids. Germline V gives CDR1 SGDLS, CDR2 YYNGEE. CDR3 nucleotide sequence: TGTGCCAGCAGCGTATCTTCAGCGGGGTTTCAGTATGAGCAGTTCTTC. Translating gives CASSVSSAGFQYEQFF.

The rearrangement joins TRBV27 to TRBJ1-2; tentatively, D is TRBD1 (5 bases). V was trimmed by 0 bases and J by 9 bases, leaving 11 bases between them. Per the germline V gene, CDR1 is MNHEY and CDR2 is SMNVEV (reference sequence). The CDR3 sequence is 13 residues long. The CDR3 nucleotides read TGTGCCAGCAGTTTATCCAGACAGTACAGCTACACCTTC. This gives the protein CASSLSRQYSYTF.

This clone has a handful of counts. The chain joins TRBV19 to TRBJ1-2, with D uncertain. In germline, CDR1 is LNHDA, CDR2 SQIVND (reference sequence). V was cut by 6 bases and J by 2 bases, with 7 bases left in between. This CDR3 has 12 residues. CDR3 in amino acids: CASSTPNYGYTF. As DNA, the CDR3 is TGTGCCAGTAGCACACCGAACTATGGCTACACCTTC.

This clone occurred once. The chain links TRBV6-1 to TRBJ1-6; a possible D gene is TRBD1 (6 bases). V was clipped by 0 bases and J by 7 bases, with 10 bases between them. The CDR3 has 15 amino acids. Germline CDR1 and CDR2: MNHNS and SASEGT. CDR3 DNA: TGTGCCAGCAGTGAAGCTCGGCAGGGGAATTCACCCCTCCACTTT. This codes for CASSEARQGNSPLHF.

This clone turned up a few times. The chain combines TRBV30 with TRBJ1-1, with 9 bases fitting TRBD1. V lost 3 bases and J lost 3; bases outside the gene matches: 5. The CDR3 sequence is 14 residues long. CDR1 GTSNPN and CDR2 SVGIG come from the germline V gene (reference sequence). The CDR3: CAWSTGQGYTEAFF. DNA of the CDR3: TGTGCCTGGAGCACGGGACAGGGATACACTGAAGCTTTCTTT.

This rearrangement joins TRBV6-2 or TRBV6-3 to TRBJ2-3; unclear D gene. Trimming took 5 bases from V and 8 from J, leaving 8 bases between them. Germline CDR1 is MNHEY and CDR2 is SVGEGT. This CDR3 is built from 11 residues. This CDR3 reads CASSPSVTQYF. CDR3 sequence (DNA): TGTGCCAGCAGTCCCTCTGTTACGCAGTATTTT.